One sample yielded the 30 T cell receptor beta chains listed below, sequenced in a study of human T cells and chemical hapten exposure. Time point: patch test 1, 2 weeks after DPC sensitization. Treatment: therapeutic diphenylcyclopropenone sensitization with weekly scalp DPC. TCRdb processed the RACE reads anew with MiXCR; each CDR3 protein has one entry. This table holds some 340,000 distinct CDR3 sequences, approximately 6.3% found once. Sequenced here: whole blood, sampled in connection with sensitization to the hapten diphenylcyclopropenone (DPC). The receptors here all came from a woman aged 18-30 years with alopecia areata. Some clones in this sample may be carry-over from other donors' samples.

This clonotype was detected a few times. The V gene is TRBV18, the J gene TRBJ1-1; a possible D gene is TRBD1 (6 bases). The CDR3 runs 14 residues. Trimming took off 6 bases at V and 4 bases at J, with 15 bases between the two ends. Per the germline V gene, CDR1 is KGHSH and CDR2 is LQKENI. CDR3 DNA sequence: TGTGCCAGCTCGGAGGGGGACGGGCGCACTGAAGCTTTCTTT. Amino acid sequence: CASSEGDGRTEAFF.

The V and J genes are TRBV3-1 and TRBJ2-7; D unresolved. CDR3 size: 14 residues. The germline V and J ends were trimmed by 2 bases and 6 bases, with 14 bases remaining between them. CDR1 and CDR2 (germline): LGHDT, YNNKEL (reference sequence). Written as DNA, the CDR3 is TGTGCCAGCAGCCAACAGGTTGGTGTGTCCGAGCAGTACTTC. It translates to CASSQQVGVSEQYF.

This clonotype was detected a few times. This CDR3 reads CASSQGSYYGYTF. As DNA, the CDR3 is TGTGCCAGCAGCCAGGGATCCTATTATGGCTACACCTTC. This chain connects TRBV3-1 to TRBJ1-2; D not certain. CDR1 is LGHDT and CDR2 is YNNKEL in the germline V gene (reference sequence). V lost 3 bases, J lost 5 bases, and 10 bases lay in between. This CDR3 region has 13 residues.

This clonotype was picked up many times. This chain joins TRBV4-3 and TRBJ2-6; the D call may be TRBD1 or TRBD2 (5 bases each). CDR1 is LGHNA and CDR2 is YSLEER in the germline V gene. Deletions cut 0 bases from V and 4 bases from J, with 10 bases between. This CDR3 spans 16 amino acids. The CDR3 protein is CASSQDEGTGANVLTF. The CDR3 bases are TGCGCCAGCAGCCAAGATGAGGGGACCGGGGCCAACGTCCTGACTTTC.

Many counts were recorded for this clonotype. This sequence joins TRBV9 and TRBJ1-2; D might be TRBD1 (6 bases). From germline, CDR1 is SGDLS and CDR2 YYNGEE. There are 13 residues in the CDR3. V lost 6 bases to trimming and J lost 6 bases, with 15 bases between them. The CDR3 spells CASNRAEGDGYTF. As DNA, the CDR3 is TGTGCCAGCAACAGGGCGGAGGGCGATGGCTACACCTTC.

This clonotype occurred a few times. This chain connects TRBV5-1 to TRBJ2-2; TRBD2 agrees at 7 bases. CDR3 length: 14 residues. Germline V gene sequence: CDR1 SGHRS, CDR2 YFSETQ. V gave up 9 bases and J gave up 4 bases; unmatched junction bases: 9. The CDR3 loop reads CAIPSGEGTGELFF. The DNA for the CDR3 is TGCGCCATCCCAAGCGGGGAAGGCACCGGGGAGCTGTTTTTT. The full variable domain, in which reference TRBV5-1 and TRBJ2-2 provide the parts outside the CDR3, is KAGVTQTPRYLIKTRGQQVTLSCSPISGHRSVSWYQQTPGQGLQFLFEYFSETQRNKGNFPGRFSGRQFSNSRSEMNVSTLELGDSALYLCAIPSGEGTGELFFGEGSRLTVL.

The V and J genes are TRBV18 and TRBJ2-5, with D perhaps matching TRBD1 or TRBD2 (5 bases each). The V and J ends lost 0 bases and 6 bases respectively, with 20 bases between them. Germline CDR1 and CDR2: KGHSH and LQKENI. The CDR3 consists of 17 residues. In DNA, the CDR3 is TGTGCCAGCTCACCACCCCTATTTGAGGGGCCATTGAAGACCCAGTACTTC. As protein: CASSPPLFEGPLKTQYF.

J is TRBJ1-1 and V is TRBV6-5; possibly TRBD1 for D (6 bases). The ends were cut back, 6 bases at V and 2 bases at J, with 16 bases in the middle. The CDR3 extends over 15 amino acids. Looked up from germline, CDR1 is MNHEY and CDR2 is SVGAGI. CDR3 coding DNA: TGTGCCAGCAGGCCCAACGGGGGCGGCAACACTGAAGCTTTCTTT. It yields the protein CASRPNGGGNTEAFF.

This clonotype was picked up many times. The chain employs TRBV20-1 and TRBJ2-7; no clear D gene. V shed 1 base and J shed 3 bases, with 10 bases lying between them. There are 13 residues in the CDR3. In germline, CDR1 is DFQATT, CDR2 SNEGSKA (reference sequence). CDR3 coding DNA: TGCAGTGCTAGAGGTCTGAATGACTACGAGCAGTACTTC. Translated: CSARGLNDYEQYF.

The chain recombines TRBV2 with TRBJ2-5; D is perhaps TRBD1 (6 bases). Germline V gene data show CDR1 as SNHLY and CDR2 as FYNNEI. Trimming took off 10 bases at V and 3 bases at J, with 15 bases between the two ends. The CDR3 length is 13 residues. CDR3 in DNA: TGTGCCAACAAGGGGGTTCTAGAAGAGACCCAGTACTTC. Protein product: CANKGVLEETQYF.

This clonotype was picked up many times. The chain carries TRBV20-1 and TRBJ1-5, with D perhaps TRBD1 (5 bases). CDR3 size: 15 residues. CDR1 and CDR2 from the germline V gene are DFQATT and SNEGSKA (reference sequence). V gave up 6 bases and J gave up 1 base, with 16 bases separating them. The CDR3 nucleotides read TGCAGTGCAGGCCGGGGGGGTGTAAGCAATCAGCCCCAGCATTTT. This gives the protein CSAGRGGVSNQPQHF.

This clonotype showed up just a few times. The gene calls are TRBV5-1 and TRBJ1-1; D gene ambiguous. V gave up 0 bases and J gave up 11 bases, with 17 bases separating them. The CDR3 runs to 14 residues. CDR1 and CDR2 (germline): SGHRS, YFSETQ. Here the CDR3 reads CASSLGNPDAWAFF. DNA of the CDR3: TGCGCCAGCAGCTTGGGCAATCCTGACGCCTGGGCTTTCTTT.

The chain joins TRBV28 to TRBJ1-2; TRBD1 is a possible D gene (6 bases). CDR1 MDHEN and CDR2 SYDVKM come from the germline V gene. The CDR3 is made up of 16 amino acids. V was trimmed by 5 bases and J by 4 bases, leaving 20 bases between them. The CDR3 reads CASSMSGADGSYGYTF. In DNA form, the CDR3 reads TGTGCCAGCAGTATGTCGGGGGCCGACGGGTCCTATGGCTACACCTTC.

Many counts were recorded for this clonotype. The chain has TRBV9 and TRBJ2-3; no clear D. The ends were cut back, 0 bases at V and 2 bases at J, with 10 bases in the middle. Germline V CDR1 and CDR2: SGDLS, YYNGEE. The CDR3 has 15 residues. The CDR3 sequence is CASSVADFYTDTQYF. CDR3 coding DNA: TGTGCCAGCAGCGTAGCAGACTTCTACACAGATACGCAGTATTTT.

V is TRBV7-6 and J is TRBJ2-5, with TRBD2 identical over 10 bases. Germline V lookup: CDR1 SGHVS, CDR2 FNYEAQ. J lost 5 bases, V lost 11 bases, and 2 bases had no gene match. This CDR3 has 11 amino acids. The CDR3 region is CAATSGETQYF. CDR3 sequence (DNA): TGTGCCGCGACTAGCGGGGAGACCCAGTACTTC. The full variable domain, in which reference TRBV7-6 and TRBJ2-5 provide the parts outside the CDR3, is GAGVSQSPRYKVTKRGQDVALRCDPISGHVSLYWYRQALGQGPEFLTYFNYEAQQDKSGLPNDRFSAERPEGSISTLTIQRTEQRDSAMYRCAATSGETQYFGPGTRLLVL.

The CDR3 spells CSAVSTGYETLFYGYTF. For the CDR3, the DNA is TGCAGTGCTGTATCGACAGGCTACGAAACGCTCTTCTATGGCTACACCTTC. The V gene is TRBV20-1, the J gene TRBJ1-2; maybe TRBD1 (6 bases). Trimming left V 5 bases short and J 4 bases short, with 26 bases between. The CDR3 contains 17 residues. Germline CDR1 and CDR2: DFQATT and SNEGSKA (reference sequence).

The chain links TRBV4-2 to TRBJ2-2; no clear D. The V end was cut by 1 base, the J end by 4 bases, with 7 bases between. Germline CDR1 reads LGHNA; CDR2 reads YNFKEQ. The CDR3 runs to 14 residues. CDR3 sequence (DNA): TGTGCCAGCAGCCAAGTTCCTATCACCGGGGAGCTGTTTTTT. Translation: CASSQVPITGELFF.

There are a few counts of this clonotype. The V and J genes are TRBV7-9 and TRBJ1-6; no definite D call. The CDR3 contains 16 residues. V was cut by 7 bases and J by 12 bases, with 25 bases left in between. Germline values: CDR1 SEHNR, CDR2 FQNEAQ (reference sequence). CDR3: CASNHNGGNMGLPLHF. The CDR3, as DNA: TGTGCCAGCAACCACAACGGCGGGAATATGGGTTTACCCCTCCACTTT.

This clonotype was seen many times. V is TRBV21-1 and J is TRBJ2-7; the tabulated D call, TRBD1, remains unverified against the DNA. TRBV21-1 is annotated as a pseudogene. The CDR3 runs 18 residues. Written as DNA, the CDR3 is TGTGCCAGCAGCAAAGCGCTTTTGGAGGACAACCTGACAGGGGAGCAGTACTTC. Translating it yields CASSKALLEDNLTGEQYF.

This clonotype was seen at least ten times. V gene TRBV20-1 combines with J gene TRBJ2-3; 7 bases are shared with TRBD2. Germline-derived CDR1 and CDR2 are DFQATT and SNEGSKA (reference sequence). J lost 2 bases, V lost 5 bases, and 13 bases had no gene match. This CDR3 spans 16 amino acids. The CDR3 loop reads CSAGPRAGRDTDTQYF. As DNA, the CDR3 is TGCAGTGCTGGTCCCCGAGCGGGACGGGACACAGATACGCAGTATTTT.

This clonotype turned up a few times. The V and J genes are TRBV12-3 or TRBV12-4 and TRBJ2-2; 7 bases match TRBD1. This CDR3 has 17 amino acids. The J segment lost 1 base and the V segment lost 6 bases, leaving 11 bases of the junction unmatched. The CDR3 loop reads CASSPSAGTENTGELFF. In DNA form, the CDR3 reads TGTGCCAGCAGCCCTTCCGCCGGGACAGAGAACACCGGGGAGCTGTTTTTT.

This clonotype was seen a few times. The chain has TRBV7-2 and TRBJ2-4, with D possibly TRBD2 on 7 matching bases. Germline CDR1 is SGHTA and CDR2 is FQGNSA. The CDR3 covers 15 residues. V lost 0 bases and J 5 bases, leaving 11 bases between the germline ends. The CDR3 nucleotides are TGTGCCAGCAGCTTAGCAGGGGGGGCGCAAAACATTCAGTACTTC. It specifies CASSLAGGAQNIQYF.

This clonotype was observed many times. This chain joins TRBV6-5 and TRBJ1-5, with 7 bases aligning to TRBD1. CDR3 length: 14 amino acids. With 4 bases clipped from V and 5 bases from J, the junction kept 5 bases outside the gene matches. CDR1 MNHEY and CDR2 SVGAGI come from the germline V gene. The DNA for the CDR3 is TGTGCCAGCAGTTGGACAGGTTCGGATCAGCCCCAGCATTTT. Translation gives CASSWTGSDQPQHF.

This clonotype was picked up many times. The V and J genes are TRBV28 and TRBJ2-1; 8 bases line up with TRBD1. CDR1 and CDR2 from the germline V gene are MDHEN and SYDVKM. Trimming cost V 1 base and J 12 bases; bases outside gene matches: 2. The CDR3 is made up of 12 amino acids. CDR3 nucleotides: TGTGCCAGCAGTTTATCCGGGACAGGGCAGTTCTTC. Encoded protein: CASSLSGTGQFF.

J is TRBJ2-1 and V is TRBV6-5; TRBD2 matches 8 bases. In germline, CDR1 is MNHEY, CDR2 SVGAGI. This CDR3 contains 20 residues. V was pared by 0 bases and J by 4 bases, with 17 bases of the junction left unmatched. The CDR3 nucleotides are TGTGCCAGCAGTTACTCGTCGGGGGGGCAGTCCAGCTCCCCATACAATGAGCAGTTCTTC. Its protein product is CASSYSSGGQSSSPYNEQFF.

This clonotype was counted ten times or more. The rearrangement links TRBV7-9 to TRBJ2-2; D unresolved. The germline V and J ends were trimmed by 5 bases and 9 bases, with 10 bases remaining between them. The CDR3 runs 12 residues. Germline assignment: CDR1 SEHNR and CDR2 FQNEAQ (reference sequence). CDR3 sequence: CASSRDNRELFF. In DNA form, the CDR3 reads TGTGCCAGCAGCCGAGACAACAGGGAGCTGTTTTTT.

The rearrangement joins TRBV29-1 to TRBJ1-4, with D uncertain. Germline V gene sequence: CDR1 SQVTM, CDR2 ANQGSEA. The CDR3 totals 14 residues. The germline V and J ends were trimmed by 5 bases and 2 bases, with 12 bases remaining between them. DNA of the CDR3: TGCAGCGTTCCCGCAGGTACTACTAATGAAAAACTGTTTTTT. Translation: CSVPAGTTNEKLFF.

This clonotype was observed at least ten times. The gene calls are TRBV12-3 or TRBV12-4 and TRBJ2-2; the D is unclear. The CDR3 length is 15 residues. Trimming left V 1 base short and J 0 bases short, with 6 bases between. This chain's CDR3 is CASSLGQANTGELFF. CDR3 in DNA: TGTGCCAGCAGTTTAGGGCAGGCGAACACCGGGGAGCTGTTTTTT.

The rearrangement joins TRBV28 to TRBJ1-4; D unclear. The V gene lost 2 bases and the J gene lost 5 bases, with 18 bases spanning the gap. This CDR3 has 17 amino acids. The germline V gene has CDR1 MDHEN and CDR2 SYDVKM. The CDR3 loop is CASSLPPKTSINEKLFF. CDR3 nucleotide sequence: TGTGCCAGCAGTTTACCCCCAAAGACGTCGATAAATGAAAAACTGTTTTTT. The full variable domain, in which reference TRBV28 and TRBJ1-4 provide the parts outside the CDR3, is DVKVTQSSRYLVKRTGEKVFLECVQDMDHENMFWYRQDPGLGLRLIYFSYDVKMKEKGDIPEGYSVSREKKERFSLILESASTNQTSMYLCASSLPPKTSINEKLFFGSGTQLSVL.

This clonotype was observed at least ten times. The chain joins TRBV7-2 to TRBJ1-1, with TRBD1 as a possible D gene (5 bases). CDR3 length: 15 residues. CDR1 is SGHTA and CDR2 is FQGNSA in the germline V gene. V was clipped by 5 bases and J by 8 bases, with 21 bases between them. Here the CDR3 reads CASSRNSLSGGEAFF. CDR3 nucleotide sequence: TGTGCCAGCAGCCGGAATAGTCTGAGTGGGGGGGAAGCTTTCTTT.